This TCR beta chain appears in the sequencing data of a study of monozygotic twins with inflammatory bowel disease. Study-level results: Differences in immunosuppressive treatment may have been a source of added variability in patient repertoires.

TCRdb reprocessed the 5' RACE reads and stores each CDR3 protein as one record, lacking DNA. This sample's clone table lists 400,000 or so distinct CDR3 sequences. Concerning this clonotype itself: The antigen is not known.

This TCR was sampled from a human donor with ulcerative colitis or Crohn's disease, or a healthy co-twin of an affected twin (not recorded which). The sequencing input was blood.

This CDR3 reads CAPASLRADTQYF. The gene calls are TRBV7-9 and TRBJ2-3; there is no DNA to check the TCRdb D call of TRBD2. Germline CDR1 is SEHNR and CDR2 is FQNEAQ (reference sequence). The CDR3 length is 13 residues.